A selection of T cell receptor beta chains follows, all from one sample in a study of neoadjuvant anti-PD-1 for oral cavity cancer. TCRdb's copy holds only in-frame clones and misses some; the assay was immunoSEQ multiplex PCR. The profile shows more than 11,000 clones, less than 80% of them singletons. Here the sequenced sample was PBMCs, taken after nivolumab (anti-PD-1) treatment. The source of these receptors is a person between 35 and 79 years old with oral cavity squamous cell carcinoma. CDR3s include the opening cysteine and the closing phenylalanine or tryptophan. The order of the fields is J gene, CDR3 length, clone size, V gene, CDR3 protein. Not all rows give a size; the values are once, few, many and, for expanded clones, a class.

TRBJ1-2 | 14 | . | TRBV5-1 | CASSLSGGNYGYTF
TRBJ2-2 | 14 | . | TRBV6-4 | CASSAGSGFGELFF
TRBJ1-2 | 13 | few | TRBV29-1 | CSVARTKDYGYTF
TRBJ2-6 | 18 | once | TRBV5-6 | CASSLDGLTISGANVLTF
TRBJ1-1 | 14 | . | TRBV2 | CASRSGQGDTEAFF
TRBJ2-1 | 12 | . | TRBV5-6 | CASSRPYNEQFF
TRBJ1-2 | 12 | once | TRBV30 | CAWRRQGAKYTF
TRBJ1-4 | 15 | . | TRBV5-1 | CASSLGAGTDEKLFF
TRBJ2-7 | 13 | . | TRBV19 | CASRTNRDSGQYF
TRBJ1-5 | 15 | . | TRBV7-6 | CASSLEAGGGQPQHF
TRBJ1-2 | 15 | once | TRBV5-1 | CASSSQGTANYGYTF
TRBJ2-7 | 14 | . | TRBV27 | CASSPWQGIHEQYF
TRBJ2-3 | 15 | . | TRBV5-1 | CASSSSGVRADTQYF
TRBJ2-3 | 14 | . | TRBV7-3 | CASSLTATTDTQYF
TRBJ1-2 | 14 | . | TRBV6-5 | CASSYGQGALGYTF
TRBJ2-5 | 16 | . | TRBV28 | CASSLPFGVLQETQYF
TRBJ2-7 | 16 | . | TRBV28 | CASSYPFGTGEYEQYF
TRBJ1-1 | 14 | . | TRBV6-6 | CASTRVGANTEAFF
TRBJ1-5 | 16 | . | TRBV19 | CASSTMDRGNGQPQHF
TRBJ1-1 | 16 | . | TRBV27 | CASSPGQGAWQAEAFF
TRBJ1-1 | 13 | . | TRBV7-2 | CASSANRGMKAFF
TRBJ2-7 | 11 | . | TRBV5-1 | CASSLDREKYF
TRBJ2-3 | 12 | . | TRBV2 | CASIGDTDTQYF
TRBJ2-1 | 13 | . | TRBV7-3 | CASSVSVHNEQFF
TRBJ1-4 | 17 | few | TRBV19 | CASSSRDEGLMREKLFF
TRBJ1-2 | 13 | . | TRBV19 | CASSIGSSYGYTF
TRBJ2-7 | 14 | few | TRBV30 | CAWSRPGTMYEQYF
TRBJ1-1 | 17 | . | TRBV30 | CAWSVPGQGEESTEAFF
TRBJ2-3 | 14 | . | TRBV5-8 | CASSLRTSTDTQYF
TRBJ1-1 | 15 | few | TRBV9 | CASSAQDGVNTEAFF
TRBJ2-1 | 13 | . | TRBV5-1 | CASSSDSNNEQFF
TRBJ2-3 | 16 | . | TRBV9 | CASSVGWAATGDTQYF
TRBJ2-5 | 13 | few | TRBV2 | CASGGGETQTQYF
TRBJ1-1 | 12 | . | TRBV30 | CAWSRVNSEAFF
TRBJ2-7 | 14 | . | TRBV5-1 | CASKRGAGTYEQYF
TRBJ2-2 | 16 | . | TRBV5-5 | CASSFLQGPNTGELFF
TRBJ2-6 | 14 | . | TRBV29-1 | CSAGAGTGANVLTF
TRBJ2-7 | 14 | . | TRBV15 | CATSKDRDYYEQYF
TRBJ2-1 | 14 | once | TRBV7-3 | CASSPGGGYNEQFF
TRBJ1-2 | 14 | . | TRBV27 | CASSPRQGLYGYTF
TRBJ1-5 | 15 | few | TRBV28 | CASSLSGRELEPQHF
TRBJ1-2 | 13 | few | TRBV29-1 | CSVDQGAPEGYTF
TRBJ2-7 | 15 | . | TRBV6-5 | CASRPSGALSYEQYF
TRBJ1-5 | 14 | . | TRBV2 | CASSTGLGNQPQHF
TRBJ1-2 | 15 | few | TRBV10-1 | CASRGIVVKLYGYTF
TRBJ1-5 | 12 | . | TRBV19 | CASSRRNQPQHF
TRBJ1-3 | 14 | few | TRBV4-1 | CASSQGDGGNTIYF
TRBJ1-4 | 18 | . | TRBV11-2 | CASSLDTNPPGLNEKLFF
TRBJ2-7 | 13 | . | TRBV6-1 | CASSEQGRYEQYF
TRBJ2-3 | 15 | . | TRBV27 | CASSLAGTGSDTQYF
TRBJ2-5 | 15 | . | TRBV6-5 | CASSYDLARGETQYF
TRBJ2-1 | 15 | . | TRBV11-2 | CASSLEAGEGNEQFF
TRBJ1-2 | 11 | . | TRBV19 | CASTRNYGYTF